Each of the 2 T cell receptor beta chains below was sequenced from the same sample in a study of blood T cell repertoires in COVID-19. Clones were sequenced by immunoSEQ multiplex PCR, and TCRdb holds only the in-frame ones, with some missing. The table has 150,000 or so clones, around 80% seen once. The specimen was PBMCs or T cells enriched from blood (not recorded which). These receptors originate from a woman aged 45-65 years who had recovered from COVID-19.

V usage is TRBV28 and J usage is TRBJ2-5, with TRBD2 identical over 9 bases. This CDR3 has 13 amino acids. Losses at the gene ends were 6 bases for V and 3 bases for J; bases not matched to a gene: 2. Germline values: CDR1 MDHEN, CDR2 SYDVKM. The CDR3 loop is CASRAGGEETQYF. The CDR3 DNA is TGTGCCAGCAGGGCGGGGGGGGAAGAGACCCAGTACTTC.

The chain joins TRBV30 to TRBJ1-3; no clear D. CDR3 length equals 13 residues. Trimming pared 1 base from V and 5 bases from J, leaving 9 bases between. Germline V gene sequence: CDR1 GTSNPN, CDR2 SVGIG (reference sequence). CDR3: CAWSDPGRNTIYF. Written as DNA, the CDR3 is TGTGCCTGGAGTGACCCGGGTAGAAACACCATATATTTT.